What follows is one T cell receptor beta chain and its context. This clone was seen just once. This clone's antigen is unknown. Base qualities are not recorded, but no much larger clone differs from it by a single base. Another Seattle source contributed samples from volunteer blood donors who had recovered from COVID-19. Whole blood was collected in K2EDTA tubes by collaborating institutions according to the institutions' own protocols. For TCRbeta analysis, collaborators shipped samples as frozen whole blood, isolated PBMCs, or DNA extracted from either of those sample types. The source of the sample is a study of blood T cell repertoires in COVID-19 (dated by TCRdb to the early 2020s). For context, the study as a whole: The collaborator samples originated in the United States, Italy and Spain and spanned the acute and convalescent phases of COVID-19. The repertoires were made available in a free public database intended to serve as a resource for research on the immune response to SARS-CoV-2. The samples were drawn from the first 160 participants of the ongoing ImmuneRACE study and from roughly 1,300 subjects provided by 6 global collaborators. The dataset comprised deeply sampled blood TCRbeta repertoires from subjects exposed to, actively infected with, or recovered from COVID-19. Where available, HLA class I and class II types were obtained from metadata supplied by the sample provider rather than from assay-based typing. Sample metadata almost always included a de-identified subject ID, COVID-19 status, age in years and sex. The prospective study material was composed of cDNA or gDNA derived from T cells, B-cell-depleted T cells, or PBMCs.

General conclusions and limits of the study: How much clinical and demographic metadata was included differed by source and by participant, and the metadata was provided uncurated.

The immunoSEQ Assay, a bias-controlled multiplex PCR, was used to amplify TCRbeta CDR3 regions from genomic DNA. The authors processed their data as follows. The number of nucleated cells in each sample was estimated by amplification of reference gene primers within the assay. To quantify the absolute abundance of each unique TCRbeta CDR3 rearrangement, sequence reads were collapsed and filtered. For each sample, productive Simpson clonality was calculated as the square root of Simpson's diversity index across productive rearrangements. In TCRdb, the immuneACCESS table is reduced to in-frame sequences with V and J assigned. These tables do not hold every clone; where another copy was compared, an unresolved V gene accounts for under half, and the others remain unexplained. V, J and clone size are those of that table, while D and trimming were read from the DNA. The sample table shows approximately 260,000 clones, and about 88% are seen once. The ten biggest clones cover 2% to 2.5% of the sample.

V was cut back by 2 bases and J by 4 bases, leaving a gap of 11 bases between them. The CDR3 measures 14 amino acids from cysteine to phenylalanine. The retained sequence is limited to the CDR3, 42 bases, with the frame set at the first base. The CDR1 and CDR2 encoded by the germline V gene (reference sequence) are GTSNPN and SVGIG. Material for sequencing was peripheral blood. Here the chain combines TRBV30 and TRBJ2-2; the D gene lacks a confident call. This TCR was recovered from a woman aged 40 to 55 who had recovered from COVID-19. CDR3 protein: CAWSQVLSTGELFF. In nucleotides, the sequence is TGTGCCTGGAGTCAGGTTCTGAGCACCGGGGAGCTGTTTTTT.